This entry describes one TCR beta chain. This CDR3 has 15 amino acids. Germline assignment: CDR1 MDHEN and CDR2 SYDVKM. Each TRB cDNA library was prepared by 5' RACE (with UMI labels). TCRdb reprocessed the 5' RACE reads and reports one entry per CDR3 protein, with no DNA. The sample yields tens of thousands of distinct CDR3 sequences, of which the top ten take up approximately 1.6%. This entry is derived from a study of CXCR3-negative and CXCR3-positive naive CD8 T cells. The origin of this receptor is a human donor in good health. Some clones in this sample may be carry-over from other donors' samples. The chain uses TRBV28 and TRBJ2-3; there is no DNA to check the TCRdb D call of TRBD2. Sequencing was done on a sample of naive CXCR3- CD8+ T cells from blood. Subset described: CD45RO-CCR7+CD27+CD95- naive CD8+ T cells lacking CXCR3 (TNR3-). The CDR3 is CASSLWAGETDTQYF.